This T cell receptor (beta chain) was observed in a study of T cells in localized non-small cell lung cancer. Germline CDR1 is SGDLS and CDR2 is YYNGEE. The CDR3 consists of 15 residues. J gave up 4 bases and V 3 bases, and 10 bases lay outside the gene matches. Profiling relied on immunoSEQ multiplex PCR, and the TCRdb table lists in-frame clones only, not all of them. The sample has around 25,000 clones, around 88% seen once. Only one count was recorded for this clone. The chain combines TRBV9 with TRBJ2-7; 7 bases map to TRBD2. This receptor was taken from a male donor at least 60 years old with stage II squamous cell lung carcinoma. Here the sequenced sample was peripheral blood, taken before any cancer treatment. The CDR3: CASSANGGSGYEQYF. In DNA form, the CDR3 reads TGTGCCAGCAGCGCGAACGGCGGGAGCGGATACGAGCAGTACTTC. Combining the CDR3 with reference TRBV9 and TRBJ2-7 gives the whole variable domain DSGVTQTPKHLITATGQRVTLRCSPRSGDLSVYWYQQSLDQGLQFLIQYYNGEERAKGNILERFSAQQFPDLHSELNLSSLELGDSALYFCASSANGGSGYEQYFGPGTRLTVT.